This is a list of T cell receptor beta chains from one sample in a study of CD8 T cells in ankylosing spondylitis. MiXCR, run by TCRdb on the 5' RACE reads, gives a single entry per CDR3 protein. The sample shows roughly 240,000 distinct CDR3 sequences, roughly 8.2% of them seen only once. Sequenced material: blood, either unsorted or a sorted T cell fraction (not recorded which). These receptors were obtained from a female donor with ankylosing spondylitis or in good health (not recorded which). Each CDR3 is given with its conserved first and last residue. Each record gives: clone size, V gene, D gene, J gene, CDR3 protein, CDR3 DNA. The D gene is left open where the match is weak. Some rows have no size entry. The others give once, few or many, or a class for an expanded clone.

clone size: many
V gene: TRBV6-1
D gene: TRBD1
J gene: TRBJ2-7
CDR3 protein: CASRSGQGAYEQYF
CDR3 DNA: TGTGCCAGCAGGTCGGGACAGGGAGCCTACGAGCAGTACTTC

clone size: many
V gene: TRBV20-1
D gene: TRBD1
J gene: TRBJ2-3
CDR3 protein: CSAGQGMDTQYF
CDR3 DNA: TGCAGTGCGGGACAGGGGATGGATACGCAGTATTTT

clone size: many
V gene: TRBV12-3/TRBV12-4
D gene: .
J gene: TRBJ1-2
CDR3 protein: CASSLGRGNGYTF
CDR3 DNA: TGTGCCAGCAGTTTAGGAAGGGGGAATGGCTACACCTTC

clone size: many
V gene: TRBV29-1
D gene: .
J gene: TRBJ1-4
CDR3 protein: CSVERQGRGKLFF
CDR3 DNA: TGCAGCGTTGAAAGGCAGGGTAGAGGAAAACTGTTTTTT

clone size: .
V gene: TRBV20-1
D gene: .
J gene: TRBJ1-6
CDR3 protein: CCAIRSGIQGWNSPLHF
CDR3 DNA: TGCTGTGCTATAAGAAGCGGGATCCAAGGGTGGAATTCACCCCTCCACTTT

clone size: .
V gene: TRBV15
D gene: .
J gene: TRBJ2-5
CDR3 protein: CATGRETGWETQYF
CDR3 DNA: TGTGCCACCGGCAGAGAAACAGGGTGGGAGACCCAGTACTTC

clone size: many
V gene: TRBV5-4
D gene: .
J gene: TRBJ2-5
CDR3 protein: CASSLGSRETQYF
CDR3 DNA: TGTGCCAGCAGCTTAGGCTCACGAGAGACCCAGTACTTC

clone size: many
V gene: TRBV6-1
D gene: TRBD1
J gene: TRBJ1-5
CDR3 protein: CASSDQGGYSQPQHF
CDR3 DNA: TGTGCCAGCAGTGATCAAGGGGGCTACAGTCAGCCCCAGCATTTT

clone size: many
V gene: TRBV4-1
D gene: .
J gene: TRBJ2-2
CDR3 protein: CASSRGLNGELFF
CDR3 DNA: TGCGCCAGCAGCCGAGGGTTGAACGGGGAGCTGTTTTTT

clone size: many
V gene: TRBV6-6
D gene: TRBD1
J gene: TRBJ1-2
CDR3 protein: CASSRQGSYGYTF
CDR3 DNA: TGTGCCAGCAGCCGACAGGGCAGCTATGGCTACACCTTC

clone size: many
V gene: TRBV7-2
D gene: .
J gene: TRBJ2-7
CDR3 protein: CASLFPGAEQYF
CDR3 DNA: TGTGCCAGCTTATTTCCGGGGGCCGAGCAGTACTTC

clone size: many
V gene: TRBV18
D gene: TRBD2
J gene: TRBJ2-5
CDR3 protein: CASSPPGLAVQETQYF
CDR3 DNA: TGTGCCAGCTCACCACCGGGACTAGCGGTACAAGAGACCCAGTACTTC

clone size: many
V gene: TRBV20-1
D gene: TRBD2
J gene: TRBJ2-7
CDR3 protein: CSAGLAGGSSYEQYF
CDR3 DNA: TGCAGTGCTGGACTAGCGGGGGGAAGCTCCTACGAGCAGTACTTC

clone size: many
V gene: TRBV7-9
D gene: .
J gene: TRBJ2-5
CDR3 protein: CASSPDPEQTQYF
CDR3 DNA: TGTGCCAGCAGCCCCGACCCCGAGCAGACCCAGTACTTC

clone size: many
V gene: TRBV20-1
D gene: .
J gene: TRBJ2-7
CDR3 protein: CSAVELKQYF
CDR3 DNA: TGCAGTGCGGTCGAGTTAAAGCAGTACTTC

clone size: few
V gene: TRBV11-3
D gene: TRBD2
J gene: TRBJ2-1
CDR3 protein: CASSLAGTSAGQFF
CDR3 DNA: TGTGCCAGCAGCCTGGCCGGGACTAGCGCGGGGCAGTTCTTC